The source of this T cell receptor (beta chain) is a study of T cells in Graves' hyperthyroidism and ophthalmopathy. Amplification yielded TCR beta CDR3 regions, with RNA transcripts as the source. First-round RT-PCR with HTBI primers amplified the TCR CDR3 region. One entry per CDR3 protein, called by TCRdb with MiXCR from the multiplex PCR reads. Of 300,000 to 450,000 distinct CDR3 sequences in the sample, approximately 25% are singletons; the top ten hold about 70%. The CDR3 is 14 residues long. Germline CDR1 reads SGHAT; CDR2 reads FQDESV (reference sequence). The J segment lost 5 bases and the V segment lost 5 bases, leaving 6 bases of the junction unmatched. This clonotype came up many times.

This TCR came from a man aged 50-60 years with Graves' hyperthyroidism. V and J are TRBV11-1 and TRBJ2-5; 9 bases fit TRBD1. The sample was blood. The DNA of the CDR3 is TGTGCCAGCAGCCGGGACAGGGCAGGGGAGACCCAGTACTTC. Encoded protein: CASSRDRAGETQYF.